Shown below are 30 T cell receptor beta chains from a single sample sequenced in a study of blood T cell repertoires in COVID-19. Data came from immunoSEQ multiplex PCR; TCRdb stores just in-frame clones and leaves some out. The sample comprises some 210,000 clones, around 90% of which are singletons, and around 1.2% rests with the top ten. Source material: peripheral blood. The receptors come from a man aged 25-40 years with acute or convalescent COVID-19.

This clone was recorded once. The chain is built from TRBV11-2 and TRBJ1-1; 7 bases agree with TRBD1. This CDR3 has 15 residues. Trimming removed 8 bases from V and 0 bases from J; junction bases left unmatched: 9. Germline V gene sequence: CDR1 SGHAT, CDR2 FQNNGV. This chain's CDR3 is CASGRQGVMNTEAFF. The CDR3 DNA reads TGTGCCAGCGGGCGACAGGGAGTAATGAACACTGAAGCTTTCTTT. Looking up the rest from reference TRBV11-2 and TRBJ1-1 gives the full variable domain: EAGVAQSPRYKIIEKRQSVAFWCNPISGHATLYWYQQILGQGPKLLIQFQNNGVVDDSQLPKDRFSAERLKGVDSTLKIQPAKLEDSAVYLCASGRQGVMNTEAFFGQGTRLTVV.

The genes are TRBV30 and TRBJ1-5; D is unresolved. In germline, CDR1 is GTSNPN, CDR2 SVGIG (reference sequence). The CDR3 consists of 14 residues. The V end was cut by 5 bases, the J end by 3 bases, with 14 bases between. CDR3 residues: CAWSPQQYNQPQHF. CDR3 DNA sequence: TGTGCCTGGTCCCCACAGCAATACAATCAGCCCCAGCATTTT.

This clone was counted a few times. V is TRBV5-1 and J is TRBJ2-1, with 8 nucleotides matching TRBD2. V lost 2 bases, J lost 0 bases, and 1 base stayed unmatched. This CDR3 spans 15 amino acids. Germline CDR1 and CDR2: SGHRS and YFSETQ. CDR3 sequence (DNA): TGCGCCAGCAGCTTAGCGGGGGTCTCCTACAATGAGCAGTTCTTC. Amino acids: CASSLAGVSYNEQFF.

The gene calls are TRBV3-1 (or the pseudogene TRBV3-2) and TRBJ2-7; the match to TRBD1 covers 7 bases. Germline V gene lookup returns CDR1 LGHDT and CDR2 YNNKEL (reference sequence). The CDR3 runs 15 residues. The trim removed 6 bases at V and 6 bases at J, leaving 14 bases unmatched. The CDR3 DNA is TGTGCCAGCAGGCCAGGGACAGCCAGAGAGACCGAGCAGTACTTC. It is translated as CASRPGTARETEQYF.

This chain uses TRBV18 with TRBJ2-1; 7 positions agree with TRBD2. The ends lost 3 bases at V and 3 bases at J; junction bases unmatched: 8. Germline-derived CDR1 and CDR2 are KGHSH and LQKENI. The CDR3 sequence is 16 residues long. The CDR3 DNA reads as TGTGCCAGCTCACCGGGCGGGGGAGAGGTCTACAATGAGCAGTTCTTC. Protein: CASSPGGGEVYNEQFF.

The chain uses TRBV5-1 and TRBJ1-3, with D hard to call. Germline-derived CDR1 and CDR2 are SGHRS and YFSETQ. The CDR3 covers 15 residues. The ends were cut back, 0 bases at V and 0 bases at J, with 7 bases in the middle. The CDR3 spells CASSLEAASGNTIYF. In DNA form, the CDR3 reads TGCGCCAGCAGCTTGGAGGCGGCCTCTGGAAACACCATATATTTT.

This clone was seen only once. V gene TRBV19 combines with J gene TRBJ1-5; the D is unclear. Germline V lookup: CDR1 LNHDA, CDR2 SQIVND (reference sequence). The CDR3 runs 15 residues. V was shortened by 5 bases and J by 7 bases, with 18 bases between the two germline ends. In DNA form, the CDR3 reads TGTGCCAGTAGTGCACATAAACGTCACGGGCAGCCCCAGCATTTT. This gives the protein CASSAHKRHGQPQHF. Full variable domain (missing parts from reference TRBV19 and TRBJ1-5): DGGITQSPKYLFRKEGQNVTLSCEQNLNHDAMYWYRQDPGQGLRLIYYSQIVNDFQKGDIAEGYSVSREKKESFPLTVTSAQKNPTAFYLCASSAHKRHGQPQHFGDGTRLSIL.

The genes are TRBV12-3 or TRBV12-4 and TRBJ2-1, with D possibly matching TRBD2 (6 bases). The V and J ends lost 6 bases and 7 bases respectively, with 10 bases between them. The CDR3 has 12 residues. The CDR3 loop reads CASSLAWNEQFF. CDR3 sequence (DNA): TGTGCCAGCAGCCTAGCGTGGAATGAGCAGTTCTTC.

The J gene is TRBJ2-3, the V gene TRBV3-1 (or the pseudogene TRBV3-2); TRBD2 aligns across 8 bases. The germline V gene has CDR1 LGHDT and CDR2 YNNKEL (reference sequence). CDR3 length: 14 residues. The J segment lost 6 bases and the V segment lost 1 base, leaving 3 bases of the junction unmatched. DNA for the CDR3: TGTGCCAGCAGCCAAGCGGGGGGGTCGGATACGCAGTATTTT. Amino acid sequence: CASSQAGGSDTQYF.

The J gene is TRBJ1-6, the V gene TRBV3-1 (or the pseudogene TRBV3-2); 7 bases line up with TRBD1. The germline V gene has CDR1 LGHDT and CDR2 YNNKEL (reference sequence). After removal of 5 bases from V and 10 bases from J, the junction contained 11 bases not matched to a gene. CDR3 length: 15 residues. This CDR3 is CASSVLTGSASPLHF. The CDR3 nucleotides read TGTGCCAGCAGCGTATTGACAGGGTCGGCCTCACCCCTCCACTTT.

The CDR3 reads CASRGAWNSPLHF. In DNA, the CDR3 is TGTGCCAGCAGGGGAGCTTGGAATTCACCCCTCCACTTT. This chain links TRBV3-1 (or the pseudogene TRBV3-2) with TRBJ1-6; D gene unclear. The germline V gene encodes CDR1 LGHDT and CDR2 YNNKEL (reference sequence). The V gene lost 6 bases and the J gene lost 7 bases, with 10 bases spanning the gap. CDR3 size: 13 residues.

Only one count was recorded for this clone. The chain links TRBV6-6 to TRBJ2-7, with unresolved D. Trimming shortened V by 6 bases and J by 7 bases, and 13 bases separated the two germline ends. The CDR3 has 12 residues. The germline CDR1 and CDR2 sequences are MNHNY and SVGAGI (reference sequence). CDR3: CASSHEALEQYF. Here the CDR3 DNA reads TGTGCCAGCAGCCATGAGGCCCTAGAGCAGTACTTC.

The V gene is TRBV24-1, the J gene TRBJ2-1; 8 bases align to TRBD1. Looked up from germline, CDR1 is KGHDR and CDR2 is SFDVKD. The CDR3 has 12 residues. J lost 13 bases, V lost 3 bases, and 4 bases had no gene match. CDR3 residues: CATSDAGTGQFF. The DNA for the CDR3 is TGTGCCACCAGTGATGCTGGGACAGGTCAGTTCTTC.

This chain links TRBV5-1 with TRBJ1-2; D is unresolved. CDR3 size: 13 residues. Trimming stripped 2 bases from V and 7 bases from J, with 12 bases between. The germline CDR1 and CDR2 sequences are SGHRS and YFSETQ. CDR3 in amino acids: CASSLAGLSGYTF. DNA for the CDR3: TGCGCCAGCAGCTTAGCCGGGTTGAGTGGCTACACCTTC.

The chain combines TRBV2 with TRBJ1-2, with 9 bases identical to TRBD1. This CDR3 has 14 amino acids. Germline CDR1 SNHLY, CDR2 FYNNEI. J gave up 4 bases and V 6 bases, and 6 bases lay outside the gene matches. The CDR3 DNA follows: TGTGCCAGCAGACCGGGACAGGGCCCCTATGGCTACACCTTC. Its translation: CASRPGQGPYGYTF.

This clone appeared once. CDR3 region: CASSVMAGNHEQYF. The DNA of the CDR3 is TGTGCCAGCAGCGTAATGGCGGGTAACCACGAGCAGTACTTC. The J gene is TRBJ2-7, the V gene TRBV9; a weak D match, TRBD2 (5 bases). The CDR3 sequence is 14 residues long. Germline loops: CDR1 SGDLS, CDR2 YYNGEE. V shed 1 base and J shed 5 bases, with 13 bases lying between them.

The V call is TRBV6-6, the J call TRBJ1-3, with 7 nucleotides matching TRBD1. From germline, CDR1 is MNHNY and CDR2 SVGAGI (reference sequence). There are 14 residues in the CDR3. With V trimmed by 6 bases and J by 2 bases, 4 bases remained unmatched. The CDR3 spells CASRPTGTGNTIYF. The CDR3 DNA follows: TGTGCCAGCAGACCGACAGGGACTGGAAACACCATATATTTT.

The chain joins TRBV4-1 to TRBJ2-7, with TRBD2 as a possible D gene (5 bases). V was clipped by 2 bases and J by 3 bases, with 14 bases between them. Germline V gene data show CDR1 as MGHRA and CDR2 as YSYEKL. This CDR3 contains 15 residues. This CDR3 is CASSQSWGDNYEQYF. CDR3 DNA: TGCGCCAGCAGCCAATCTTGGGGAGACAACTACGAGCAGTACTTC.

The CDR3 region is CASSHRTGPAEAFF. The DNA of the CDR3 is TGTGCCAGCAGCCACCGGACAGGGCCAGCTGAAGCTTTCTTT. This sequence joins TRBV3-1 (or the pseudogene TRBV3-2) and TRBJ1-1; 8 bases line up with TRBD1. The V gene end was trimmed by 3 bases and the J gene end by 6 bases; junction bases not matched to a gene: 6. Germline V CDR1 and CDR2: LGHDT, YNNKEL (reference sequence). CDR3 size: 14 residues.

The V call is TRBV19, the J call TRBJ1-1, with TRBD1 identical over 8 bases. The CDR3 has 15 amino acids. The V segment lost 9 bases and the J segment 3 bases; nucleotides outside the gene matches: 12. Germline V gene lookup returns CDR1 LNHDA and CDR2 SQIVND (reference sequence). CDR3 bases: TGTGCCAGCTGTCATCCAGGGGGCGCAGACACTGAAGCTTTCTTT. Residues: CASCHPGGADTEAFF.

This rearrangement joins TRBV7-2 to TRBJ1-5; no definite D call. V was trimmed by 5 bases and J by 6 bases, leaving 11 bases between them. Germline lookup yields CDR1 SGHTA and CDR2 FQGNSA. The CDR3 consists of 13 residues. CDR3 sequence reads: CASSRSGGQPQHF. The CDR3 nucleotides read TGTGCCAGCAGCCGATCGGGTGGTCAGCCCCAGCATTTT.

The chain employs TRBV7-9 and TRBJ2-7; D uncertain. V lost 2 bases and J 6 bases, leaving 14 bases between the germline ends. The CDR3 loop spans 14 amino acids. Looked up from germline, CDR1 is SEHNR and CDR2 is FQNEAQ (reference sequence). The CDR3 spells CASSLPGYESEQYF. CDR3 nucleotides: TGTGCCAGCAGCTTACCAGGATACGAGTCCGAGCAGTACTTC. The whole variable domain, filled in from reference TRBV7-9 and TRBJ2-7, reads DTGVSQNPRHKITKRGQNVTFRCDPISEHNRLYWYRQTLGQGPEFLTYFQNEAQLEKSRLLSDRFSAERPKGSFSTLEIQRTEQGDSAMYLCASSLPGYESEQYFGPGTRLTVT.

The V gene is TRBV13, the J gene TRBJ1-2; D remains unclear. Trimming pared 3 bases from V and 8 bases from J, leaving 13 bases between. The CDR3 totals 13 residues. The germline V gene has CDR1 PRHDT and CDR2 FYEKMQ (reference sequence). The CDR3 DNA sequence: TGTGCCAGCAGCTTCCGACCTGGAGGAGGCTACACCTTC. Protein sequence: CASSFRPGGGYTF.

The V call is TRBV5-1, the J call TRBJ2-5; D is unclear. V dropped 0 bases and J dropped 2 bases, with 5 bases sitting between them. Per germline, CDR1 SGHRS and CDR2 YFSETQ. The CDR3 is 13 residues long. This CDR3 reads CASSLGAQETQYF. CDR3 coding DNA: TGCGCCAGCAGCTTGGGCGCACAAGAGACCCAGTACTTC.

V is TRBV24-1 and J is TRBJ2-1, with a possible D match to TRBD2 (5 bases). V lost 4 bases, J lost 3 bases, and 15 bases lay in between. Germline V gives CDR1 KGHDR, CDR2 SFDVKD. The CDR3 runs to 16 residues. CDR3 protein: CATSDRRPGFYNEQFF. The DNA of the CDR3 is TGTGCCACCAGTGACCGGAGGCCAGGTTTCTACAATGAGCAGTTCTTC.

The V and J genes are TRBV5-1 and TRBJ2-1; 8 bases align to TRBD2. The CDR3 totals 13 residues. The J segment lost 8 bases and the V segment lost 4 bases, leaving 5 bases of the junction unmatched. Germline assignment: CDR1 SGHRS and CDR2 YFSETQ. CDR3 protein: CASSQGLADEQFF. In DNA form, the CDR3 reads TGCGCCAGCAGCCAAGGACTAGCCGATGAGCAGTTCTTC.

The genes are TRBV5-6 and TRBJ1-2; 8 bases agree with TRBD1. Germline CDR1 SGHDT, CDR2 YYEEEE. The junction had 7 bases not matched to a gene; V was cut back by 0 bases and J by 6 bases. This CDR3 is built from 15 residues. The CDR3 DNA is TGTGCCAGCAGCTTGGTGAGAGACAGGGGACATGGCTACACCTTC. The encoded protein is CASSLVRDRGHGYTF.

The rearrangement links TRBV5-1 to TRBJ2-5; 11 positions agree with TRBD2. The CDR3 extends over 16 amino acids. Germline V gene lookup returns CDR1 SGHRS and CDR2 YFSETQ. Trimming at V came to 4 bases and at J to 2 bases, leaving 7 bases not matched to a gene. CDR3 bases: TGCGCCAGCAGCCCCCGACTAGCGGGATTTCAAGAGACCCAGTACTTC. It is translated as CASSPRLAGFQETQYF. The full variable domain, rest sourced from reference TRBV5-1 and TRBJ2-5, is KAGVTQTPRYLIKTRGQQVTLSCSPISGHRSVSWYQQTPGQGLQFLFEYFSETQRNKGNFPGRFSGRQFSNSRSEMNVSTLELGDSALYLCASSPRLAGFQETQYFGPGTRLLVL.

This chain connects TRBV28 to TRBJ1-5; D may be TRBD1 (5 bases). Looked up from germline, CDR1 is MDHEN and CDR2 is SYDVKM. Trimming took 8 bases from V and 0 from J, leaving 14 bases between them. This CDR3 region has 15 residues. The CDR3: CASYPQGLSNQPQHF. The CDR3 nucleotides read TGTGCCAGCTATCCTCAGGGCCTTAGCAATCAGCCCCAGCATTTT.

This chain's CDR3 is CASRGQVNQPQHF. The CDR3, as DNA: TGTGCCAGCAGGGGACAGGTTAATCAGCCCCAGCATTTT. The chain links TRBV6-5 to TRBJ1-5, with TRBD1 identical over 8 bases. The CDR3 has 13 amino acids. The V segment lost 6 bases and the J segment 4 bases; nucleotides outside the gene matches: 2. Germline V gives CDR1 MNHEY, CDR2 SVGAGI.